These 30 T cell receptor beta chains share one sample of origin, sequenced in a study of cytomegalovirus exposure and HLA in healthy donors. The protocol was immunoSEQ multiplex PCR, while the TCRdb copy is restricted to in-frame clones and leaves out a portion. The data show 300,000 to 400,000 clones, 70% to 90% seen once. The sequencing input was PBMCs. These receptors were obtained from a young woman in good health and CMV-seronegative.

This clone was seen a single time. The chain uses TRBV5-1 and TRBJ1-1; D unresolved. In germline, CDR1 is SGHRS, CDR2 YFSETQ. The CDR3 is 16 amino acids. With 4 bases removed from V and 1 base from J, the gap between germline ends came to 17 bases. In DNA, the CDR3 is TGCGCCAGCAGCGTGAGCTGGAGTCGGGAGAACACTGAAGCTTTCTTT. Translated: CASSVSWSRENTEAFF.

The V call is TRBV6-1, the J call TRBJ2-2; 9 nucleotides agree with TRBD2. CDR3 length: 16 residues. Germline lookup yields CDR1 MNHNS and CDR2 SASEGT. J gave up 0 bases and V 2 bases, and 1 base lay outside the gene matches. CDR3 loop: CASSEIAGANTGELFF. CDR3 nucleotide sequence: TGTGCCAGCAGTGAAATAGCGGGGGCGAACACCGGGGAGCTGTTTTTT.

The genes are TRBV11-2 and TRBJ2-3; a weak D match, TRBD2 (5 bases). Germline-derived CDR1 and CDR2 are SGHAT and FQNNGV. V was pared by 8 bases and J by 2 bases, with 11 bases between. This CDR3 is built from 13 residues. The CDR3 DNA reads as TGTGCCAGCGGACGGACTTACACAGATACGCAGTATTTT. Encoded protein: CASGRTYTDTQYF.

CDR3 DNA sequence: TGTGCCAGCAGCCCTACCCGACTAGGGCGCACAGATACGCAGTATTTT. It yields the protein CASSPTRLGRTDTQYF. V gene TRBV7-9 combines with J gene TRBJ2-3, with D perhaps matching TRBD2 (6 bases). The germline V gene encodes CDR1 SEHNR and CDR2 FQNEAQ (reference sequence). The CDR3 extends over 16 amino acids. V dropped 5 bases and J dropped 1 base, with 16 bases sitting between them.

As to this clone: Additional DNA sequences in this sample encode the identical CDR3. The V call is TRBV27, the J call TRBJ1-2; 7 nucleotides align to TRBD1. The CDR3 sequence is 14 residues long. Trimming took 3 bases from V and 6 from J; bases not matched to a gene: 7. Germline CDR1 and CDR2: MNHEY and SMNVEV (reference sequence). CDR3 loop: CASSLLRDSNGYTF. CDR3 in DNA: TGTGCCAGCAGTTTGTTGCGGGACAGTAATGGCTACACCTTC.

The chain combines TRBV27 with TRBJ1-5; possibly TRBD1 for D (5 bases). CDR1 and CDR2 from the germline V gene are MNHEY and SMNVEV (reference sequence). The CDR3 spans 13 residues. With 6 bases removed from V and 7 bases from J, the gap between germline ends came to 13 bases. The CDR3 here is CASSPAGRQPQHF. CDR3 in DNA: TGTGCCAGCAGCCCCGCGGGGCGACAGCCCCAGCATTTT.

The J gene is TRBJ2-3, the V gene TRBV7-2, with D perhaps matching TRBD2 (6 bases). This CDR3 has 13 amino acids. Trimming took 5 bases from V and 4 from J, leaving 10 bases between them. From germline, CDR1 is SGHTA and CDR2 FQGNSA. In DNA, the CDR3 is TGTGCCAGCAGCCCGACTAGAGCAGATACGCAGTATTTT. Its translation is CASSPTRADTQYF.

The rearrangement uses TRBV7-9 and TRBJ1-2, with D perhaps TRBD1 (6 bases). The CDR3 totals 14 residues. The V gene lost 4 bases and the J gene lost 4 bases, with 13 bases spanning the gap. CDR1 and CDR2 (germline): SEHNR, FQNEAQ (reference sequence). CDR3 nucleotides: TGTGCCAGCAGCTCCGCCTCAGGGGCCTATGGCTACACCTTC. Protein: CASSSASGAYGYTF.

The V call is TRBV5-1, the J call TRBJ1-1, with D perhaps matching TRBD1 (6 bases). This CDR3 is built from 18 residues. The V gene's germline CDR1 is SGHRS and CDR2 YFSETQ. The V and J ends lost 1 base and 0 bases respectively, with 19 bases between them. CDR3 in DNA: TGCGCCAGCAGCTTGAGGCTGCCACAGGGTACCATGAACACTGAAGCTTTCTTT. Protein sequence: CASSLRLPQGTMNTEAFF.

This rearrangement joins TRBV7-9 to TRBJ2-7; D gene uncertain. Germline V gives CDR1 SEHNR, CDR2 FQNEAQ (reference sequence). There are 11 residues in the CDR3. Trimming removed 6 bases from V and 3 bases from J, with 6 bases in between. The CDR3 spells CASSPIYEQYF. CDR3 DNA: TGTGCCAGCAGTCCTATCTACGAGCAGTACTTC.

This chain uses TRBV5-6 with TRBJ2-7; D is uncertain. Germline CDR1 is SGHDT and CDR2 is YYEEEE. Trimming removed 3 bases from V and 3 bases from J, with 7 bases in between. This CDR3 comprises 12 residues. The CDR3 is CASSWAGYEQYF. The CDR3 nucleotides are TGTGCCAGCAGCTGGGCCGGCTACGAGCAGTACTTC.

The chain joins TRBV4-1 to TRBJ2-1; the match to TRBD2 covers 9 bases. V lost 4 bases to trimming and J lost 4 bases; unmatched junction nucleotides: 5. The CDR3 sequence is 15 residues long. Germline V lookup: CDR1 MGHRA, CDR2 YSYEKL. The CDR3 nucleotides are TGCGCCAGCAGCCCCCGGCTAGCGGGGTACAATGAGCAGTTCTTC. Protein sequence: CASSPRLAGYNEQFF.

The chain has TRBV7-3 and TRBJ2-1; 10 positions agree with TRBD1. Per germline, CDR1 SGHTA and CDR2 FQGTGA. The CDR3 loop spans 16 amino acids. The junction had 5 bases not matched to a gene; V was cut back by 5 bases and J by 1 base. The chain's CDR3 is CASSLRDRGSYNEQFF. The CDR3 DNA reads TGTGCCAGCAGCCTACGGGACAGGGGATCCTACAATGAGCAGTTCTTC.

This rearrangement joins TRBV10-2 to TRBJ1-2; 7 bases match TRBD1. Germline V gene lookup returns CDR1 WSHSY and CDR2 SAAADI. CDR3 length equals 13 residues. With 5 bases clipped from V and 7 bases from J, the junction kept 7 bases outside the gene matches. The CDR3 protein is CASSTYRGSGYTF. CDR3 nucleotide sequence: TGCGCCAGCAGTACCTACAGGGGCTCTGGCTACACCTTC.

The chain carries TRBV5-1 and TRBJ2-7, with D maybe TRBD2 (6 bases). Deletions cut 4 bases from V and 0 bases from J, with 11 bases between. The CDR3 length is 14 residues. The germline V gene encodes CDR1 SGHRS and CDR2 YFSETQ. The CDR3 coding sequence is TGCGCCAGCAGCCCGGGAGCGAGCTCCTACGAGCAGTACTTC. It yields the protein CASSPGASSYEQYF.

The CDR3 region has the DNA TGTGCCTGGACTGGGGGCAATGGCTACACCTTC. This codes for CAWTGGNGYTF. The V call is TRBV30, the J call TRBJ1-2; tentative D call: TRBD1 (6 bases). The germline gives CDR1 GTSNPN, CDR2 SVGIG (reference sequence). V dropped 4 bases and J dropped 6 bases, with 9 bases sitting between them. The CDR3 contains 11 residues.

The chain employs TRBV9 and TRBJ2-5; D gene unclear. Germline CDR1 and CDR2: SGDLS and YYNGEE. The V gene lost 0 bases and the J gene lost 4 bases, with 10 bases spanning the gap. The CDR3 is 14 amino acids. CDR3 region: CASSVGSSRETQYF. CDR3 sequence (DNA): TGTGCCAGCAGCGTAGGATCTAGTAGAGAGACCCAGTACTTC.

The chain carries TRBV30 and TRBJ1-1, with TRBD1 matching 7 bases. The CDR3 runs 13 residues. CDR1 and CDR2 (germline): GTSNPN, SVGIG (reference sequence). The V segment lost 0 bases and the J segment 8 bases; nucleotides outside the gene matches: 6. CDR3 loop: CAWSVFLTGEAFF. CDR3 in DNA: TGTGCCTGGAGTGTGTTTTTGACAGGGGAAGCTTTCTTT. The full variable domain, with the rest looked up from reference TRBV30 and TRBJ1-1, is SQTIHQWPATLVQPVGSPLSLECTVEGTSNPNLYWYRQAAGRGLQLLFYSVGIGQISSEVPQNLSASRPQDRQFILSSKKLLLSDSGFYLCAWSVFLTGEAFFGQGTRLTVV.

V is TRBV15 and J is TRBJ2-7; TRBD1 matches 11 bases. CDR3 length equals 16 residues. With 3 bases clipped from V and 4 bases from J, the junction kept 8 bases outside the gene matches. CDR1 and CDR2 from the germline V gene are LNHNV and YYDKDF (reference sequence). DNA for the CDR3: TGTGCCACCAGCAGGGGACAGGGGGGCCCCGGGTACGAGCAGTACTTC. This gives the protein CATSRGQGGPGYEQYF.

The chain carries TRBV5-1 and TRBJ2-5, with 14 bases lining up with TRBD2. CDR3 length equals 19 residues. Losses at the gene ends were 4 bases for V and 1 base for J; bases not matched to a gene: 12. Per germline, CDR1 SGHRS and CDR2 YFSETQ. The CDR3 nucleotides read TGCGCCAGCAGCCCTGGACGGTTTGGACTAGCGGGGGGCCAAGAGACCCAGTACTTC. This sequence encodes CASSPGRFGLAGGQETQYF.

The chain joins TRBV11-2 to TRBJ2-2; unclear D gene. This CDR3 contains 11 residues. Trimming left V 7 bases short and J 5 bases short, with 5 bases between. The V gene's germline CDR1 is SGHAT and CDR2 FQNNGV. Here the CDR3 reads CASTITGELFF. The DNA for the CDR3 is TGTGCCAGCACCATTACCGGGGAGCTGTTTTTT.

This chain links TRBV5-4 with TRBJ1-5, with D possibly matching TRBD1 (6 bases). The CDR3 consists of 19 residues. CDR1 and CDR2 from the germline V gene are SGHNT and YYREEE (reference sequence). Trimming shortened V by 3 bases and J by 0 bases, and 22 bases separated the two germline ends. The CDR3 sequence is CASSSPGGGEYSSNQPQHF. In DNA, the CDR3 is TGTGCCAGCAGCTCCCCGGGAGGGGGGGAATATAGTAGCAATCAGCCCCAGCATTTT.

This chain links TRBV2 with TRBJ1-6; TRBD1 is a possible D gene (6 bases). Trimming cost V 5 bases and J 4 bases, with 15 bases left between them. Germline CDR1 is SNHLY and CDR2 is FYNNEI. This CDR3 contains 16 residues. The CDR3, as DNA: TGTGCCAGCAGTCCCAGGGGAGATGGGTATAATTCACCCCTCCACTTT. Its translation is CASSPRGDGYNSPLHF.

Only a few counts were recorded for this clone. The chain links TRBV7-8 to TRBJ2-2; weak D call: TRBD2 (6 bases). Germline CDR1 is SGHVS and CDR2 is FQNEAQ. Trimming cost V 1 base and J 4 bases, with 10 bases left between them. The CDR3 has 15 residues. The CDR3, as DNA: TGTGCCAGCAGCTTAGTTAACGGGGGCACCGGGGAGCTGTTTTTT. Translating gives CASSLVNGGTGELFF.

The CDR3 coding sequence is TGTGCCAGCAGCTTTCTAATGACAGGGAGAGACGAGCAGTACTTC. It yields the protein CASSFLMTGRDEQYF. The chain couples TRBV7-8 to TRBJ2-7; 7 positions match TRBD1. CDR1 is SGHVS and CDR2 is FQNEAQ in the germline V gene. Trimming took 3 bases from V and 5 from J; bases not matched to a gene: 10. The CDR3 has 15 amino acids.

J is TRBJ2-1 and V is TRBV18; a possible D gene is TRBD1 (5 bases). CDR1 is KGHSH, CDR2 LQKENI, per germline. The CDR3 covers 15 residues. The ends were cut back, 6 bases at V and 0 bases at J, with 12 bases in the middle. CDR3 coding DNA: TGTGCCAGCTCTGAGACAGAGAGCTCCTACAATGAGCAGTTCTTC. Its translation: CASSETESSYNEQFF.

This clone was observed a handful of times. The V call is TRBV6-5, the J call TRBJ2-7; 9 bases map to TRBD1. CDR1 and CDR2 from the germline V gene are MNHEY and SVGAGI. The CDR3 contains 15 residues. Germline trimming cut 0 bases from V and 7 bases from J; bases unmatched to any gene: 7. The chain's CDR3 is CASSYSRDRAAEQYF. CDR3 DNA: TGTGCCAGCAGTTACTCCCGGGACAGGGCTGCTGAGCAGTACTTC.

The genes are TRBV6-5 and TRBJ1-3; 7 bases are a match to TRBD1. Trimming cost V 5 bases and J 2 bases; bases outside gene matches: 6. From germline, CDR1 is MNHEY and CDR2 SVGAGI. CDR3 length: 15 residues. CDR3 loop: CASSHRGATGNTIYF. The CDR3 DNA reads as TGTGCCAGCAGTCACAGGGGCGCGACTGGAAACACCATATATTTT.

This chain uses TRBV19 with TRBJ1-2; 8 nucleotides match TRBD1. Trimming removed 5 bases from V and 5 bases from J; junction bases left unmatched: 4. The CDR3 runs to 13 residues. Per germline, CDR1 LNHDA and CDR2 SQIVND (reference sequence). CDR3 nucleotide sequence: TGTGCCAGTAGTTTACAGGGGGGTTATGGCTACACCTTC. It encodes CASSLQGGYGYTF.

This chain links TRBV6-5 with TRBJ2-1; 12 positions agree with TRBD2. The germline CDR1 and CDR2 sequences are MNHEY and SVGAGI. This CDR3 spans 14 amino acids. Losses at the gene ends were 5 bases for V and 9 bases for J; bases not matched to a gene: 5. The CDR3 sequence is CASSPTSGSGEQFF. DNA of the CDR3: TGTGCCAGCAGTCCGACTAGCGGGAGTGGTGAGCAGTTCTTC.